This T cell receptor beta chain is from a study of cytomegalovirus exposure and HLA in healthy donors. General observations from the study: Researchers reportedly found TCR beta sequences accurately predicted most subjects' HLA-A and HLA-B alleles. Earlier analysis found most TCR beta V segments productive about 90% or about 30% of the time. Cytomegalovirus association was listed for about 180 TCR beta chains. HLA alleles showed associations with about 15,000 TCR beta sequences in a later analysis, at a 0.05 false discovery rate.

As to this clone: Its matching antigen is unknown.

Trimming stripped 2 bases from V and 4 bases from J, with 3 bases between. The CDR3 totals 11 residues. CDR1 is DFQATT, CDR2 SNEGSKA, per germline (reference sequence). It was with 60 Vbeta and 13 Jbeta primers that the PCR ran. Sequencing was performed with immunoSEQ multiplex PCR; in TCRdb, only in-frame clones are kept and a portion is missing. This sample has some 140,000 clones, with about 10% found just once. The specimen was PBMCs. The source is a woman aged 40 to 50 in good health and CMV-seropositive. The chain has TRBV20-1 and TRBJ1-3; no clear D gene. CDR3 nucleotide sequence: TGCAGTGCTAGACTGGGAAACACCATATATTTT. Translated: CSARLGNTIYF.